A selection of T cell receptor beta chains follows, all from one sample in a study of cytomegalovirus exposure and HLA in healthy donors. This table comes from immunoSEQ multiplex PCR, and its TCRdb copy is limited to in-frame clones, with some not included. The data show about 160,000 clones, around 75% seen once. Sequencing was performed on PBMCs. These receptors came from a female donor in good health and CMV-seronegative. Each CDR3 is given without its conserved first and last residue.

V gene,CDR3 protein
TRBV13,ASSSGVAKNIQY
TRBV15,ATSSGQGYQPQH
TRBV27,ASSKGPSGRAWDEQY
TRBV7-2,ASSFGVFYEQY
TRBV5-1,ASSASTSGKEETQY
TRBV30,AWSGGTALAYT
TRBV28,ASSSSASGVYNEQF
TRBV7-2,ASSSPGAPFSYEQY
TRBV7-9,ASSLVAGAGETQY
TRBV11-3,ASSPRDRGPTEAF
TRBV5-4,ASSLQGYVGGEQY
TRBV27,ASTPTRWGPYEQF
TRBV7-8,ASSLVIAGASTDTQY
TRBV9,ASSATSGRHNEQF
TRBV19,ASTAPGTGKRDTQY
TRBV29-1,SVEGGGTGTDTQY
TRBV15,ATSRDVGGTEAF
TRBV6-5,ASRTSGRREQF
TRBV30,AWSARDQTSNQPQH
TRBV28,ASSTEGVSKAWGYT
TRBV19,ASSIAASGTDTQY
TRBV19,ASSPPVQPQH
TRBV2,ASSKDGGYNEQF
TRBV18,ASSPPSGGLNSPLH
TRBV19,ASSTATGGVYGYT
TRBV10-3,AISESPGGGNTIY
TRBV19,ASTLRVSGELF
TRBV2,ASIRGLTTYEQY
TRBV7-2,ASSSRPRGQGAWGYT
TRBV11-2,ASSYEFANTGELF
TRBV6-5,ASSYREPSGSYEQY
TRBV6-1,ASSEVGRGLDSPLH
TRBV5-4,ASSLAAVQETQY